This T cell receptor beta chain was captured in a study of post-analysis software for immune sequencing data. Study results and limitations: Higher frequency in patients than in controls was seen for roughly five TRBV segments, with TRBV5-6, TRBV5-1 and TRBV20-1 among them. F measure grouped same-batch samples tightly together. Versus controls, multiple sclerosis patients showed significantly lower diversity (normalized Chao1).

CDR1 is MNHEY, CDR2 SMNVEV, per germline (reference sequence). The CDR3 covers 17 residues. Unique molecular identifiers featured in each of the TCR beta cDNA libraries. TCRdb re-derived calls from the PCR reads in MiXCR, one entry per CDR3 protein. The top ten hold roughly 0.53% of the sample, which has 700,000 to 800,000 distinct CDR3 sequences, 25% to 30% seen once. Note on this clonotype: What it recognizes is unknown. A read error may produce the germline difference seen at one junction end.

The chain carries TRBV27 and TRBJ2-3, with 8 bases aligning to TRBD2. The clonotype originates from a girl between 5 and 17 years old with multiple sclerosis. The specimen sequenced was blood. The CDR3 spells CAISESLASGRTDTQYF. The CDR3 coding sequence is TGTGCCATCAGTGAGTCGTTGGCTAGCGGGCGCACAGATACGCAGTATTTT.